This note documents a single T cell receptor beta chain sequence. Its antigen is as yet unknown. Over 95% purity was reached by all sorted populations. The study reverse transcribed the entire isolated RNA, so it sequenced expressed TCRB transcripts. Sequencing of naive, central memory and regulatory T cell samples gave an average of approximately 3.8 million reads. Clones were sequenced by immunoSEQ multiplex PCR, and TCRdb holds only the in-frame ones, with some missing. The table shows 120,000 or so clones, with 15% to 20% occurring only once. This specimen belongs to a study of beta chain features in type 1 diabetes. From germline, CDR1 is MNHEY and CDR2 SVGAGI. The CDR3 is 15 residues long. V shed 5 bases and J 10 bases; nucleotides not matched to a gene: 11. Notes on the study in general: In cDNA sequencing, cells with high TCR expression could be over-represented. It was not settled here whether HLA type affects TCRB rearrangement. TCRB CDR3s were moderately but significantly shorter in Type 1 diabetes patients in all four CD4+ subsets.

This rearrangement joins TRBV6-5 to TRBJ2-1; 10 bases agree with TRBD1. Input material: central memory CD4+ T cells from blood. The TCR originated in a man between 18 and 35 years old with type 1 diabetes. DNA for the CDR3: TGTGCCAGCAGTCGCGGACAGGGGGGGCTAGAAGAGCAGTTCTTC. This sequence encodes CASSRGQGGLEEQFF.